These 22 T cell receptor beta chains were sequenced from one sample in a study of a mutant IDH1 vaccine in newly diagnosed glioma. Documented time point: baseline, week 1 (first vaccination visit). The treatment is: pre-vaccination baseline after standard-of-care therapy. Sequencing used immunoSEQ multiplex PCR; TCRdb keeps in-frame clones, though not all of them. The sample lists over 75,000 clones, over 85% occurring once. This material consisted of PBMCs, taken from a glioma patient treated with radiotherapy, temozolomide or both. The origin of the receptors is a woman aged 45-65 years with glioma.

The chain joins TRBV11-2 to TRBJ2-5; the match to TRBD2 covers 7 bases. Germline V lookup: CDR1 SGHAT, CDR2 FQNNGV. V lost 3 bases to trimming and J lost 4 bases; unmatched junction nucleotides: 5. This CDR3 comprises 14 residues. The DNA for the CDR3 is TGTGCCAGCAGCTTCCGCGGGAGAGGAGAGACCCAGTACTTC. It is translated as CASSFRGRGETQYF.

The V and J genes are TRBV5-6 and TRBJ1-2; no reliable D call. The CDR3 spans 13 residues. The V end was cut by 0 bases, the J end by 8 bases, with 11 bases between. Germline V gene data show CDR1 as SGHDT and CDR2 as YYEEEE. CDR3 sequence reads: CASSLVDASGYTF. CDR3 sequence (DNA): TGTGCCAGCAGCTTGGTGGACGCCAGCGGCTACACCTTC. The full variable domain, its missing parts supplied by reference TRBV5-6 and TRBJ1-2, is DAGVTQSPTHLIKTRGQQVTLRCSPKSGHDTVSWYQQALGQGPQFIFQYYEEEERQRGNFPDRFSGHQFPNYSSELNVNALLLGDSALYLCASSLVDASGYTFGSGTRLTVV.

The chain is built from TRBV7-3 and TRBJ2-2; TRBD2 is a possible D gene (5 bases). V was trimmed by 8 bases and J by 4 bases, leaving 17 bases between them. The V gene's germline CDR1 is SGHTA and CDR2 FQGTGA. CDR3 length equals 15 residues. DNA for the CDR3: TGTGCCAGCGGGCGTTTTGGGAGCTTCACCGGGGAGCTGTTTTTT. It is translated as CASGRFGSFTGELFF.

The chain carries TRBV27 and TRBJ2-7, with TRBD2 matching over 9 bases. Germline V gene data show CDR1 as MNHEY and CDR2 as SMNVEV (reference sequence). The CDR3 spans 16 residues. The ends lost 0 bases at V and 2 bases at J; junction bases unmatched: 5. The CDR3 is CASSLSAGGLAYEQYF. CDR3 in DNA: TGTGCCAGCAGTTTATCTGCGGGAGGGTTGGCCTACGAGCAGTACTTC.

The chain is built from TRBV9 and TRBJ2-1; 8 bases fit TRBD1. CDR3 length equals 14 residues. V was clipped by 3 bases and J by 7 bases; unmatched bases: 6. CDR1 and CDR2 (germline): SGDLS, YYNGEE. The DNA for the CDR3 is TGTGCCAGCAGCGCCGACAGGGGTGGAAATGAGCAGTTCTTC. Its protein product is CASSADRGGNEQFF.

V is TRBV4-1 and J is TRBJ1-2; no clear D. V shed 0 bases and J shed 0 bases, with 11 bases lying between them. The CDR3 runs 16 residues. Germline V gene data show CDR1 as MGHRA and CDR2 as YSYEKL. CDR3 loop: CASSQDPGLANYGYTF. The CDR3 DNA reads as TGCGCCAGCAGCCAAGATCCGGGGTTAGCTAACTATGGCTACACCTTC.

This clone was detected only once. V usage is TRBV4-1 and J usage is TRBJ2-1, with D hard to call. The CDR3 contains 12 residues. Germline V CDR1 and CDR2: MGHRA, YSYEKL. V lost 1 base to trimming and J lost 6 bases, with 4 bases between them. The CDR3 here is CASSQVSNEQFF. The CDR3 bases are TGCGCCAGCAGCCAAGTATCCAATGAGCAGTTCTTC.

The genes are TRBV19 and TRBJ2-3; no firm D call. This CDR3 spans 17 amino acids. Germline CDR1 reads LNHDA; CDR2 reads SQIVND (reference sequence). The V and J ends lost 3 bases and 0 bases respectively, with 16 bases between them. The CDR3 nucleotides are TGTGCCAGTAGTATGACGGGTGGCGGTTATAGCACAGATACGCAGTATTTT. It encodes CASSMTGGGYSTDTQYF.

The chain has TRBV6-6 and TRBJ1-1; unclear D gene. The CDR3 contains 14 residues. Trimming removed 0 bases at V and 7 bases at J, with 12 bases between. Germline CDR1 MNHNY, CDR2 SVGAGI (reference sequence). CDR3 residues: CASSYSREVGEAFF. CDR3 in DNA: TGTGCCAGCAGTTACTCGAGGGAAGTGGGTGAAGCTTTCTTT.

The rearrangement joins TRBV28 to TRBJ2-1, with 15 bases aligning to TRBD2. CDR3 length: 19 amino acids. The germline gives CDR1 MDHEN, CDR2 SYDVKM. V lost 3 bases, J lost 9 bases, and 15 bases stayed unmatched. CDR3 sequence (DNA): TGTGCCAGCAGTTTCTTAGGACTAGCGGGAGGGCGGCCGCCTACTGAGCAGTTCTTC. It is translated as CASSFLGLAGGRPPTEQFF.

The chain links TRBV5-4 to TRBJ2-7; D call uncertain. This CDR3 contains 12 residues. The V and J ends lost 4 bases and 1 base respectively, with 6 bases between them. Germline CDR1 SGHNT, CDR2 YYREEE (reference sequence). CDR3 DNA sequence: TGTGCCAGCAGCAACCTATCCTACGAGCAGTACTTC. It specifies CASSNLSYEQYF. The entire variable domain, with the rest obtained from reference TRBV5-4 and TRBJ2-7, is as follows: ETGVTQSPTHLIKTRGQQVTLRCSSQSGHNTVSWYQQALGQGPQFIFQYYREEENGRGNFPPRFSGLQFPNYSSELNVNALELDDSALYLCASSNLSYEQYFGPGTRLTVT.

Here the CDR3 DNA reads TGTGCCAGCATCGGACAGGCGAACACTGAAGCTTTCTTT. This codes for CASIGQANTEAFF. V usage is TRBV6-5 and J usage is TRBJ1-1; the match to TRBD1 covers 7 bases. Trimming at V came to 7 bases and at J to 1 base, leaving 3 bases not matched to a gene. The CDR3 loop spans 13 amino acids. Germline CDR1 is MNHEY and CDR2 is SVGAGI.

V is TRBV30 and J is TRBJ1-2, with 10 bases identical to TRBD1. The J segment lost 4 bases and the V segment lost 5 bases, leaving 7 bases of the junction unmatched. CDR3 length equals 14 residues. CDR1 is GTSNPN and CDR2 is SVGIG in the germline V gene (reference sequence). CDR3 residues: CAWLRDRGPYGYTF. In DNA, the CDR3 is TGTGCCTGGCTCCGGGACAGGGGACCCTATGGCTACACCTTC.

This rearrangement joins TRBV30 to TRBJ2-1, with 8 bases lining up with TRBD1. The germline V gene encodes CDR1 GTSNPN and CDR2 SVGIG (reference sequence). This CDR3 spans 12 amino acids. V gave up 5 bases and J gave up 9 bases; unmatched junction bases: 6. The CDR3 protein is CAWHRQGSEQFF. DNA for the CDR3: TGTGCCTGGCACAGACAGGGGAGTGAGCAGTTCTTC.

A single count supports this clone. V and J are TRBV4-1 and TRBJ2-1; D might be TRBD2 (6 bases). V lost 2 bases, J lost 9 bases, and 11 bases lay in between. The germline CDR1 and CDR2 sequences are MGHRA and YSYEKL. The CDR3 is 13 amino acids. This CDR3 is CASSQTLAGEQFF. The CDR3 DNA sequence: TGCGCCAGCAGCCAAACACTAGCCGGTGAGCAGTTCTTC.

The V gene is TRBV5-1, the J gene TRBJ2-3; D unclear. The CDR3 runs to 13 residues. The V gene lost 5 bases and the J gene lost 4 bases, with 11 bases spanning the gap. The germline gives CDR1 SGHRS, CDR2 YFSETQ. The CDR3: CASRTGGADTQYF. In nucleotides, the CDR3 is TGCGCCAGCAGAACGGGTGGCGCAGATACGCAGTATTTT.

The V and J genes are TRBV28 and TRBJ1-5; D is uncertain. The germline V gene has CDR1 MDHEN and CDR2 SYDVKM. This CDR3 has 12 amino acids. Deletions cut 6 bases from V and 9 bases from J, with 12 bases between. CDR3 coding DNA: TGTGCCAGCAGGTCGCCCCTTTTGCCCCAGCATTTT. The encoded protein is CASRSPLLPQHF.

The DNA for the CDR3 is TGTGCCAGTAGTATAGGGCAGGGCGGGACCCAGTACTTC. Amino acids: CASSIGQGGTQYF. J is TRBJ2-5 and V is TRBV19; D is perhaps TRBD1 (5 bases). Germline values: CDR1 LNHDA, CDR2 SQIVND (reference sequence). The CDR3 spans 13 residues. Between the trimmed V and J ends, which lost 1 base and 7 bases, there was a span of 10 bases.

The chain links TRBV6-5 to TRBJ1-2; 7 bases match TRBD1. The CDR3 spans 14 residues. Germline CDR1 MNHEY, CDR2 SVGAGI. V trimming: 2 bases; J trimming: 2 bases; junction bases outside the gene matches: 2. The DNA for the CDR3 is TGTGCCAGCAGTTACCTACAGGGGAACTATGGCTACACCTTC. Protein sequence: CASSYLQGNYGYTF.

This clone was seen just once. As DNA, the CDR3 is TGTGCCAGTTCACCGGGACAGGGACTCTACGAGCAGTACTTC. It specifies CASSPGQGLYEQYF. The chain uses TRBV19 and TRBJ2-7, with TRBD1 matching over 9 bases. From germline, CDR1 is LNHDA and CDR2 SQIVND (reference sequence). This CDR3 has 14 amino acids. Trimming removed 8 bases from V and 3 bases from J; junction bases left unmatched: 8.

The chain carries TRBV27 and TRBJ2-7; TRBD1 aligns across 10 bases. Losses at the gene ends were 2 bases for V and 4 bases for J; bases not matched to a gene: 5. In germline, CDR1 is MNHEY, CDR2 SMNVEV (reference sequence). CDR3 length: 15 amino acids. CDR3 region: CASSLRQGASYEQYF. The CDR3 coding sequence is TGTGCCAGCAGTTTACGACAGGGGGCGAGTTACGAGCAGTACTTC.

The chain couples TRBV7-9 to TRBJ1-2, with D possibly being TRBD1 (6 bases). Trimming removed 5 bases at V and 4 bases at J, with 23 bases between. CDR3 length: 17 amino acids. In germline, CDR1 is SEHNR, CDR2 FQNEAQ (reference sequence). The DNA of the CDR3 is TGTGCCAGCAGCACTACGGGAGTCGGGGGGCTGGGCTATGGCTACACCTTC. It translates to CASSTTGVGGLGYGYTF.